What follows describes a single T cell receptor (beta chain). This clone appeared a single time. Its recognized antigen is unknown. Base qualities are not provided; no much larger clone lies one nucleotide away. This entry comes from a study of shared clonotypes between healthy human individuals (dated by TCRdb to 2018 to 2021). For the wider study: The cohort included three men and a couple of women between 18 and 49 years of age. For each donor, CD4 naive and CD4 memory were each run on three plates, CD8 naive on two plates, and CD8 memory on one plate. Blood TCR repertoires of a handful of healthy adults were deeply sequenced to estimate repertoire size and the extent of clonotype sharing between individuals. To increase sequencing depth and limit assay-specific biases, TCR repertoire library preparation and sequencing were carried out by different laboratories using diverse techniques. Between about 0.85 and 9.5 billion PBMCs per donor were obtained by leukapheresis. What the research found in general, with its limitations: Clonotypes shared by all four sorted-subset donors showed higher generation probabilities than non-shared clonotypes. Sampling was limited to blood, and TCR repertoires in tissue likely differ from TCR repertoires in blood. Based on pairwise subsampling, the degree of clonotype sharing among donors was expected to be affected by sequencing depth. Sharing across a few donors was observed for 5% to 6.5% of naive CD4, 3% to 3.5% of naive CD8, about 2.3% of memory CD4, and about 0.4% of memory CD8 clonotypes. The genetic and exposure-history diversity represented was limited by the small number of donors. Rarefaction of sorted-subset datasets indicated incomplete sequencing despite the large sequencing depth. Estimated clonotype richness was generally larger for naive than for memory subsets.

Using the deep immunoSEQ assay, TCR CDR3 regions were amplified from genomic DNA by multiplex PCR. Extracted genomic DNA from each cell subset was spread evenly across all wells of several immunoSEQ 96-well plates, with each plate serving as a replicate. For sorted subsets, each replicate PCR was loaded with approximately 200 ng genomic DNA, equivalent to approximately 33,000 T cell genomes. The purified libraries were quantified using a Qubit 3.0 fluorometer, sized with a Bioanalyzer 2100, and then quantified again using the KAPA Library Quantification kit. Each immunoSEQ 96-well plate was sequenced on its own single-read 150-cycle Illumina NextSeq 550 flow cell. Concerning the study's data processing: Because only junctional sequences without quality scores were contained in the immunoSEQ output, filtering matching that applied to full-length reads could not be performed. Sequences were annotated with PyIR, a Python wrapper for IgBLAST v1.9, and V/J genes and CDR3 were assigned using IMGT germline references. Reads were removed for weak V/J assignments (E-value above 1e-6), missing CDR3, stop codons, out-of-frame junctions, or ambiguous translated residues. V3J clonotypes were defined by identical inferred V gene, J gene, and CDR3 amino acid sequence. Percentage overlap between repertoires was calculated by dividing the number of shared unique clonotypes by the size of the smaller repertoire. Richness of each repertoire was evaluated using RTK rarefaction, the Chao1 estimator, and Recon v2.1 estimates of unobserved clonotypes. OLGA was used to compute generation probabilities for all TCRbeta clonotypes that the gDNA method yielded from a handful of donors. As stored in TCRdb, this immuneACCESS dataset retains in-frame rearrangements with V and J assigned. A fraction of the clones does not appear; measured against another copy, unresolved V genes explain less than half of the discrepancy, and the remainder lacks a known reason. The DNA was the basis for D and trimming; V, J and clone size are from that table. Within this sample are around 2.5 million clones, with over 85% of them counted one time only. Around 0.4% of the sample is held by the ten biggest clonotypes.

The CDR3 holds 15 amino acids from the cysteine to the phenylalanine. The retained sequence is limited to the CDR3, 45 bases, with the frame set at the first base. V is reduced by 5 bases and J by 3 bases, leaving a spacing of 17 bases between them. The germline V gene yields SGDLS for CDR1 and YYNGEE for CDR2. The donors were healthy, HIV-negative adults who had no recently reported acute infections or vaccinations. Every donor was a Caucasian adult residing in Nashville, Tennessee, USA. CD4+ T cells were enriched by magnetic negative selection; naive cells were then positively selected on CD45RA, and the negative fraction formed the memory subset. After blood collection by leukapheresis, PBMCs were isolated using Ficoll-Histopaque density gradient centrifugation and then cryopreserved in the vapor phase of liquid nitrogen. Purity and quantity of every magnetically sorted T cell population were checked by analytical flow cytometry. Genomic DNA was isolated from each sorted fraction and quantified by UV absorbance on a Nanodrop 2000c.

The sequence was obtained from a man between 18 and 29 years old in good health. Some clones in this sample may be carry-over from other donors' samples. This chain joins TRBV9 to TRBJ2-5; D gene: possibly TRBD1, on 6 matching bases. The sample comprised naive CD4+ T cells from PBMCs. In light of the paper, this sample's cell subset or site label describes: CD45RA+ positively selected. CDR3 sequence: CASSNANRAEETQYF. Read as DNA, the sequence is TGTGCCAGCAGTAACGCGAACAGGGCGGAAGAGACCCAGTACTTC.